This T cell receptor (beta chain) is from a study of early T cells in non-severe SARS-CoV-2 infection. Study-wide results and limits: Matching results from VDJdb favored anti-spike CD8 responses, leaving private and CD4 specificities undetected.

V was clipped by 6 bases and J by 0 bases, with 12 bases between them. The CDR3 is 15 amino acids. Germline V gene sequence: CDR1 MDHEN, CDR2 SYDVKM. There are a few counts of this clonotype. The antigen is not known. As part of library construction, unique molecular identifiers were attached to individual cDNA molecules. One entry per CDR3 protein results from TCRdb running MiXCR on the 5' RACE reads. The sample carries approximately 70,000 distinct CDR3 sequences, 8% to 10% recorded once. This TCR was recovered from an adult who was a healthcare worker with PCR-confirmed SARS-CoV-2 infection or an uninfected control (not recorded which). V usage is TRBV28 and J usage is TRBJ1-5; D is uncertain. The sequencing used whole blood, collected at baseline. The CDR3 DNA reads TGTGCCAGCAGCCCCACTAGTCGTAGCAATCAGCCCCAGCATTTT. This codes for CASSPTSRSNQPQHF.